The clone carrying this TCR beta chain was observed a handful of times. This entry belongs to a study of technical replicates of blood from a few donors. In germline, CDR1 is LGHNA, CDR2 YNFKEQ. The CDR3 is 12 amino acids. V lost 4 bases to trimming and J lost 3 bases, with 6 bases between them. Assay: immunoSEQ multiplex PCR; the TCRdb copy retains only in-frame clones and omits some. There are 80,000 to 95,000 clones in the sample; about 90% occur only once, and 0.27% lies in the top ten. The TCR originated in a human donor in good health. V usage is TRBV4-2 and J usage is TRBJ1-1; D remains unclear. Sequencing was performed on T cells isolated from PBMCs. The CDR3 DNA sequence: TGTGCCAGCAGCCCCCGGGACACTGAAGCTTTCTTT. Protein product: CASSPRDTEAFF.